This is a list of T cell receptor beta chains from one sample in a study of cytomegalovirus exposure and HLA in healthy donors. Some clones are missing from TCRdb's copy, which holds only in-frame ones; the method was immunoSEQ multiplex PCR. The table lists 180,000 or so clones, 75% to 90% of them singletons, with over 5% in the top ten. Sequenced sample: PBMCs. The receptors originated from a woman between 45 and 60 years old in good health and CMV-seropositive. The CDR3 runs from the conserved cysteine through the conserved F or W. D genes are given only for firm matches. Clone size is given for some rows only: seen once, a few or many times, or a class if the clone is expanded.

>few|.|TRBV18|TRBJ1-5
CASSPGGTNFGNQPQHF
TGTGCCAGCTCACCGGGCGGGACGAATTTTGGTAATCAGCCCCAGCATTTT
>.|.|TRBV7-9|TRBJ1-1
CSSSLLGRRSGAFF
TGTTCCAGCAGCTTACTCGGCCGTCGGTCGGGAGCTTTCTTT
>.|TRBD2|TRBV2|TRBJ2-1
CASSRGLAGFYNEQFF
TGTGCCAGCAGCCGGGGACTAGCGGGCTTCTACAATGAGCAGTTCTTC
>.|.|TRBV7-2|TRBJ1-6
CASSAGTPFSPLHF
TGTGCCAGCAGCGCCGGGACACCGTTTTCCCCCCTCCACTTT
>.|TRBD1|TRBV7-2|TRBJ1-2
CASSPYRGQSIYGYTF
TGTGCCAGCAGCCCGTATAGGGGACAGAGTATCTATGGCTACACCTTC
>few|TRBD2|TRBV6-4|TRBJ2-3
CASSPAGLAGLTDTQYF
TGTGCCAGCTCCCCCGCGGGGCTAGCGGGCCTCACAGATACGCAGTATTTT
>.|TRBD2|TRBV2|TRBJ2-7
CASRALGTSGRENEQYF
TGTGCCAGCAGGGCCCTCGGGACTAGCGGGAGGGAAAACGAGCAGTACTTC
>.|.|TRBV10-3|TRBJ1-3
CAIRWDITGNTIYF
TGTGCCATCAGATGGGACATAACGGGAAACACCATATATTTT
>.|.|TRBV29-1|TRBJ2-1
CSVRTLLLGNEQFF
TGCAGCGTGCGGACTTTACTACTGGGAAATGAGCAGTTCTTC
>.|.|TRBV29-1|TRBJ1-2
CSVGNRANYGYTF
TGCAGCGTTGGGAACAGGGCAAACTATGGCTACACCTTC